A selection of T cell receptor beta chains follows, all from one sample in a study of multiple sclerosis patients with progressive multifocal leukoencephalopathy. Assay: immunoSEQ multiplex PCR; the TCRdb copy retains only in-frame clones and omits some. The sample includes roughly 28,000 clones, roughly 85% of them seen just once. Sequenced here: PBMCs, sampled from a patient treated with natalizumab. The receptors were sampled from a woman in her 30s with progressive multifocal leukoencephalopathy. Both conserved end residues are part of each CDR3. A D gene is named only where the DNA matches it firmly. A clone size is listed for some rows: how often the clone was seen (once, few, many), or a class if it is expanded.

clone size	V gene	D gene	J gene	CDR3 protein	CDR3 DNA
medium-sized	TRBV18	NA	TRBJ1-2	CASSSRDWDRGYTF	TGTGCCAGCTCATCCCGGGACTGGGACCGTGGCTACACCTTC
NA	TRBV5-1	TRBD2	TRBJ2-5	CASSLHPGLAGIQYF	TGCGCCAGCAGCCTCCATCCGGGACTAGCGGGAATCCAGTACTTC
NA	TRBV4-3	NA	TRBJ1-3	CASSQVADFSGNTIYF	TGCGCCAGCAGCCAAGTGGCGGACTTCTCTGGAAACACCATATATTTT
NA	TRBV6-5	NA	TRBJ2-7	CASTDSNEQYF	TGTGCCAGTACGGATTCCAACGAGCAGTACTTC
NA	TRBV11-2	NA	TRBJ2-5	CASSSPRDGVSQYF	TGTGCCAGCAGCTCCCCCCGGGACGGCGTGTCCCAGTACTTC
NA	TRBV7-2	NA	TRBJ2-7	CASSLRTGSEQYF	TGTGCCAGCAGCTTACGTACGGGAAGCGAGCAGTACTTC
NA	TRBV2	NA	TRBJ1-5	CASSPGRERRQPQHF	TGTGCCAGCAGTCCGGGCAGGGAAAGACGCCAGCCCCAGCATTTT
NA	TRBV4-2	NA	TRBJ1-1	CASSPQVGGSRGTEAFF	TGTGCCAGCAGCCCCCAGGTCGGAGGGAGCCGGGGTACTGAAGCTTTCTTT
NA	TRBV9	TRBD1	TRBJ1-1	CASSEQGMNTEAFF	TGTGCCAGCAGCGAACAGGGGATGAACACTGAAGCTTTCTTT
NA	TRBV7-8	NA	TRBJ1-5	CASSGGTPGGPQHF	TGTGCCAGCAGCGGAGGGACCCCCGGTGGGCCCCAGCATTTT
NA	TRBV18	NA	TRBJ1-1	CASSPMPDGNTEAFF	TGTGCCAGCTCACCTATGCCCGACGGGAACACTGAAGCTTTCTTT
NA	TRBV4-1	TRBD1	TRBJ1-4	CASSQRDRNNEKLFF	TGCGCCAGCAGCCAAAGGGACAGGAATAATGAAAAACTGTTTTTT
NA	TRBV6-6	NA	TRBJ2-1	CASKIYNEQFF	TGTGCCAGCAAGATATACAATGAGCAGTTCTTC
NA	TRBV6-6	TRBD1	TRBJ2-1	CASKLRDRGKNEQFF	TGTGCCAGCAAACTCCGGGACAGGGGGAAAAATGAGCAGTTCTTC
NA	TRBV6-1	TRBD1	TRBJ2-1	CASRAGTGFYNEQFF	TGTGCCAGCAGGGCCGGGACAGGGTTCTACAATGAGCAGTTCTTC
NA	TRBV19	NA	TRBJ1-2	CASSKNSGTENYGYTF	TGTGCCAGTAGTAAAAATTCCGGGACGGAGAACTATGGCTACACCTTC
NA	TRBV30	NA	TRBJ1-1	CAWSRGGNTEAFF	TGTGCCTGGAGTCGCGGGGGGAACACTGAAGCTTTCTTT
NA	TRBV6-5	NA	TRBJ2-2	CASSYGQSYTGELFF	TGTGCCAGCAGTTATGGACAGTCGTACACCGGGGAGCTGTTTTTT
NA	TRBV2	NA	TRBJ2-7	CASSEAKDGSSYEQYF	TGTGCCAGCAGTGAAGCCAAGGACGGAAGCTCCTACGAGCAGTACTTC
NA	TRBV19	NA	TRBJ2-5	CASNPLFGETQYF	TGTGCCAGTAATCCGCTCTTTGGGGAGACCCAGTACTTC
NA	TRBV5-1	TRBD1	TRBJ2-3	CASSWDRGTDTQYF	TGCGCCAGCAGCTGGGACAGGGGCACAGATACGCAGTATTTT
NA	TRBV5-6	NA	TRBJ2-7	CASSPGRGKEQYF	TGTGCCAGCAGCCCCGGACGGGGGAAAGAGCAGTACTTC
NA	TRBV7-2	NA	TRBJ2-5	CASSLRAAKETQYF	TGTGCCAGCAGCTTAAGGGCGGCCAAAGAGACCCAGTACTTC
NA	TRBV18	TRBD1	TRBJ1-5	CASSQGTGQNQPQHF	TGTGCCAGCTCACAAGGGACAGGGCAGAATCAGCCCCAGCATTTT
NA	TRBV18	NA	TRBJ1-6	CASSSSGTGNSPLHF	TGTGCCAGCTCATCGTCCGGGACGGGTAATTCACCCCTCCACTTT
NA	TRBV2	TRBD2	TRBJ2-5	CASSGLAGQETQYF	TGTGCCAGCAGTGGACTAGCGGGTCAAGAGACCCAGTACTTC
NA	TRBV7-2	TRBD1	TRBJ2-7	CASSFGQGNYEQYF	TGTGCCAGCAGCTTCGGACAGGGGAACTACGAGCAGTACTTC
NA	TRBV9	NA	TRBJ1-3	CASSPRLSGNTIYF	TGTGCCAGCAGCCCCCGTCTCAGTGGAAACACCATATATTTT
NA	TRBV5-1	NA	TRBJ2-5	CASSLGQGWETQYF	TGCGCCAGCAGCTTGGGTCAGGGCTGGGAGACCCAGTACTTC
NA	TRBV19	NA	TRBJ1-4	CASSILTAGFLGGEKLFF	TGTGCCAGTAGTATCTTGACGGCGGGCTTTCTGGGGGGTGAAAAACTGTTTTTT
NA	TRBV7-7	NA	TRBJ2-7	CASSFGASYEQYF	TGTGCCAGCAGCTTCGGGGCTTCCTACGAGCAGTACTTC
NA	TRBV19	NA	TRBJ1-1	CASSIRRLNTEAFF	TGTGCCAGTAGTATAAGAAGGCTCAACACTGAAGCTTTCTTT
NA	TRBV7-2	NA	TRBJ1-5	CASSFVRTAARPQHF	TGTGCCAGCAGCTTTGTCAGGACTGCTGCGAGGCCCCAGCATTTT
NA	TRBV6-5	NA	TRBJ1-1	CASSYSKVTEAFF	TGTGCCAGCAGTTACTCGAAGGTCACTGAAGCTTTCTTT
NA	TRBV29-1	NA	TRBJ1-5	CSVAAGYNQPQHF	TGCAGCGTCGCCGCAGGGTACAATCAGCCCCAGCATTTT
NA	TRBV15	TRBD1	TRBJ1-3	CATSREYKNRGLGNTIYF	TGTGCCACCAGCAGAGAGTATAAGAACAGGGGGCTTGGAAACACCATATATTTT
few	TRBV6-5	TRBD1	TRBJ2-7	CASRDPGQGAYEQYF	TGTGCCAGCAGAGATCCGGGACAGGGGGCCTACGAGCAGTACTTC
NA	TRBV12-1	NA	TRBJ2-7	CASIPVGGEQYF	TGTGCCAGCATTCCCGTGGGGGGCGAGCAGTACTTC
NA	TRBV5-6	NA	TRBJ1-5	CASSSWGTLGQPQHF	TGTGCCAGCAGCTCCTGGGGAACCTTGGGTCAGCCCCAGCATTTT
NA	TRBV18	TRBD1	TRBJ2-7	CASSPRQGEQYF	TGTGCCAGCTCACCAAGACAGGGCGAGCAGTACTTC
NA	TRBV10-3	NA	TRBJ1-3	CAISESNGGGGNTIYF	TGTGCCATCAGTGAGTCGAATGGCGGGGGGGGAAACACCATATATTTT
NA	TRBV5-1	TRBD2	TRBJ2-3	CASSLVGARGLADTDTQYF	TGCGCCAGCAGCTTGGTTGGAGCCAGGGGACTAGCGGACACAGATACGCAGTATTTT
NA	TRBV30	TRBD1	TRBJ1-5	CAWSGQGREPQHF	TGTGCCTGGAGCGGACAGGGACGAGAGCCCCAGCATTTT
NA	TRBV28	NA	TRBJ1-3	CASSQPGTGNTIYF	TGTGCCAGCAGTCAGCCAGGGACGGGAAACACCATATATTTT
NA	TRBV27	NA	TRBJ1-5	CASSLQGLNQPQHF	TGTGCCAGCAGCCTACAGGGCCTCAATCAGCCCCAGCATTTT
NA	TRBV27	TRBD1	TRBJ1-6	CASSARDRPNSPLHF	TGTGCCAGCAGTGCCAGGGACAGGCCGAATTCACCCCTCCACTTT
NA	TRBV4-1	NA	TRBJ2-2	CASSQLSSSGELFF	TGCGCCAGCAGCCAACTTTCAAGTTCCGGGGAGCTGTTTTTT
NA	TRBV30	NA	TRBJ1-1	CAWRGLNTEAFF	TGTGCCTGGAGAGGGCTGAACACTGAAGCTTTCTTT
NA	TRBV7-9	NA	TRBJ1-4	CASSLASGRWNEKLFF	TGTGCCAGCAGCTTGGCCTCGGGACGGTGGAATGAAAAACTGTTTTTT
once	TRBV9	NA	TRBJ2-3	CASGGSEGTQYF	TGTGCCAGCGGCGGTTCCGAGGGAACGCAGTATTTT
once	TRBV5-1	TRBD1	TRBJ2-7	CASSLLMGQSSYEQYF	TGCGCCAGCAGCTTGCTCATGGGACAGAGCTCCTACGAGCAGTACTTC
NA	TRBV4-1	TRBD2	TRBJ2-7	CASSQVSSGRAYEQYF	TGCGCCAGCAGCCAGGTGTCTAGCGGGAGGGCCTACGAGCAGTACTTC
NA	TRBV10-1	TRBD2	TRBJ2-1	CASSEFQTSGRDEQFF	TGCGCCAGCAGTGAGTTTCAGACTAGCGGGAGAGATGAGCAGTTCTTC
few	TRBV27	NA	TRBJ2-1	CASSLSPDSNEQFF	TGTGCCAGCAGTTTATCCCCCGACAGTAATGAGCAGTTCTTC